This TCR beta chain was found in a study of cytomegalovirus exposure and HLA in healthy donors. Study-wide points: TCR association rates varied by HLA locus in a later analysis, with DRB1 highest and HLA-C lowest.

With respect to this clone: The antigen remains unidentified.

V lost 6 bases and J 4 bases, leaving 9 bases between the germline ends. The CDR3 extends over 12 amino acids. Per germline, CDR1 MNHNS and CDR2 SASEGT. With 60 Vbeta and 13 Jbeta primers, the PCR was carried out. Measured with immunoSEQ multiplex PCR; TCRdb has only the in-frame clones, and not every one. The sample has about 170,000 clones, roughly 80% seen once. The sequenced sample consisted of PBMCs. V and J are TRBV6-1 and TRBJ1-2; no firm D call. The TCR sequence derives from a female donor in good health and CMV-seronegative. The CDR3 region is CASSDNRYGYTF. CDR3 in DNA: TGTGCCAGCAGCGACAACCGCTATGGCTACACCTTC.